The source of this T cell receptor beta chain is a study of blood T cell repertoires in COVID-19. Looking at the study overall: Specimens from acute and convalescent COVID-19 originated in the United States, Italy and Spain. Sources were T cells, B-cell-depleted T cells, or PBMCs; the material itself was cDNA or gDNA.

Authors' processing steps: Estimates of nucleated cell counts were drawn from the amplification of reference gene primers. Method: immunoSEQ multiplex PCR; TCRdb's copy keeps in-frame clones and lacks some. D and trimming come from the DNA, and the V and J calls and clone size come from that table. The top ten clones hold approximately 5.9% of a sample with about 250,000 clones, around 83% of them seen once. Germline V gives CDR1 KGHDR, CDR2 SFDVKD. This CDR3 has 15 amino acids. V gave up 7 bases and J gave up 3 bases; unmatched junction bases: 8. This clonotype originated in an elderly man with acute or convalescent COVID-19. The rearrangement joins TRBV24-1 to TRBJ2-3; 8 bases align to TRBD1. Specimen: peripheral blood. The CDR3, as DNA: TGTGCCACCAGCGGAAGGGGACAGGCTACAGATACGCAGTATTTT. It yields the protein CATSGRGQATDTQYF.